One sample yielded the 16 T cell receptor beta chains listed below, sequenced in a study of siplizumab effects on memory and regulatory T cells. Produced via immunoSEQ multiplex PCR; TCRdb's table is partial and in-frame only. The profile shows about 1,200 clones, 65% to 75% of them singletons. The specimen was TEMRA CD8+ T cells sorted from blood. Described subset: unstimulated CD8+ CD45RA+ effector memory T cells. The receptors come from a human donor in good health.

In its sample, this clone was seen once. V is TRBV5-8 and J is TRBJ1-5, with no clear D. The CDR3 length is 14 residues. The germline V gene has CDR1 SGHTS and CDR2 YDEGEE. Trimming took off 0 bases at V and 5 bases at J, with 9 bases between the two ends. As DNA, the CDR3 is TGTGCCAGCAGCTTGGGAATTCTAGATCAGCCCCAGCATTTT. Translated, it gives CASSLGILDQPQHF. Based on the CDR3 plus reference TRBV5-8 and TRBJ1-5, the full variable domain is EAGVTQSPTHLIKTRGQQATLRCSPISGHTSVYWYQQALGLGLQFLLWYDEGEERNRGNFPPRFSGRQFPNYSSELNVNALELEDSALYLCASSLGILDQPQHFGDGTRLSIL.

This chain links TRBV29-1 with TRBJ2-7; no definite D call. The V end lost 5 bases, the J end lost 6 bases, and 8 bases lay between the germline ends. Germline V gene sequence: CDR1 SQVTM, CDR2 ANQGSEA. The CDR3 covers 10 residues. This CDR3 reads CSVNGLEQYF. The CDR3 DNA is TGCAGCGTTAACGGCCTCGAGCAGTACTTC.

J is TRBJ1-2 and V is TRBV12-5; possibly TRBD1 for D (5 bases). From germline, CDR1 is LGHNT and CDR2 FRNRAP. V gave up 8 bases and J gave up 8 bases, with 9 bases separating them. The CDR3 has 10 amino acids. In DNA form, the CDR3 reads TGTGCTAGTAAGGGGTTAGGCTACACCTTC. It translates to CASKGLGYTF.

This clone was recorded once. The chain joins TRBV5-1 to TRBJ1-5; TRBD1 agrees at 9 bases. V trimming: 6 bases; J trimming: 6 bases; junction bases outside the gene matches: 16. In germline, CDR1 is SGHRS, CDR2 YFSETQ. The CDR3 covers 17 residues. CDR3 sequence (DNA): TGCGCCAGCATCCCCTACGGGGACAGGGTATGCGGTCAGCCCCAGCATTTT. It specifies CASIPYGDRVCGQPQHF.

This chain joins TRBV5-8 and TRBJ2-1; D might be TRBD2 (5 bases). This CDR3 is built from 15 residues. Germline assignment: CDR1 SGHTS and CDR2 YDEGEE. Between the trimmed V and J ends, which lost 4 bases and 3 bases, there was a span of 14 bases. CDR3: CASSPYSGSYNEQFF. The CDR3 DNA follows: TGTGCCAGCAGCCCCTACAGCGGAAGCTACAATGAGCAGTTCTTC.

Written as DNA, the CDR3 is TGTGCCAGCAGCCAAGATTCCAGCGGGAGGGTTTTCGGGGAGCTGTTTTTT. Residues: CASSQDSSGRVFGELFF. The rearrangement links TRBV4-2 to TRBJ2-2; 10 nucleotides match TRBD2. CDR3 length: 17 residues. With 0 bases clipped from V and 7 bases from J, the junction kept 8 bases outside the gene matches. Germline-derived CDR1 and CDR2 are LGHNA and YNFKEQ.

The rearrangement uses TRBV7-9 and TRBJ2-5; 8 bases map to TRBD1. Germline assignment: CDR1 SEHNR and CDR2 FQNEAQ (reference sequence). J gave up 0 bases and V 5 bases, and 5 bases lay outside the gene matches. The CDR3 has 15 residues. Here the CDR3 DNA reads TGTGCCAGCAGCACCTGGACAGGGAACCAAGAGACCCAGTACTTC. Its protein product is CASSTWTGNQETQYF.

The gene calls are TRBV27 and TRBJ2-3; TRBD2 is a possible D gene (6 bases). The V gene's germline CDR1 is MNHEY and CDR2 SMNVEV (reference sequence). The V and J ends lost 7 bases and 7 bases respectively, with 18 bases between them. This CDR3 comprises 14 residues. The CDR3 loop is CASTESRGGHTQYF. CDR3 DNA sequence: TGTGCCAGCACGGAGAGCCGGGGAGGACATACGCAGTATTTT.

The chain uses TRBV2 and TRBJ1-5; D call uncertain. Germline V gives CDR1 SNHLY, CDR2 FYNNEI. Trimming stripped 1 base from V and 14 bases from J, with 18 bases between. This CDR3 comprises 14 residues. The DNA for the CDR3 is TGTGCCAGCAGTGAAGATGGCAGGAGTACCTTAGAGCATTTT. Its translation: CASSEDGRSTLEHF.

The chain has TRBV7-9 and TRBJ2-7; D is ambiguous. Deletions cut 1 base from V and 2 bases from J, with 12 bases between. Per the germline V gene, CDR1 is SEHNR and CDR2 is FQNEAQ (reference sequence). This CDR3 spans 15 amino acids. The DNA for the CDR3 is TGTGCCAGCAGCTTAGTTTCCCCGGACGCCTACGAGCAGTACTTC. Encoded protein: CASSLVSPDAYEQYF. Full variable domain (remainder filled in from reference TRBV7-9 and TRBJ2-7): DTGVSQNPRHKITKRGQNVTFRCDPISEHNRLYWYRQTLGQGPEFLTYFQNEAQLEKSRLLSDRFSAERPKGSFSTLEIQRTEQGDSAMYLCASSLVSPDAYEQYFGPGTRLTVT.

The V call is TRBV4-1, the J call TRBJ2-3; 12 bases are a match to TRBD2. V lost 0 bases, J lost 0 bases, and 13 bases stayed unmatched. Germline V gene sequence: CDR1 MGHRA, CDR2 YSYEKL. This CDR3 spans 21 amino acids. The CDR3 DNA reads as TGCGCCAGCAGCCAAGATAGTAGACTAGCGGGAGCCCGATCAAGCACAGATACGCAGTATTTT. Its protein is CASSQDSRLAGARSSTDTQYF.

The chain links TRBV5-6 to TRBJ2-5; 12 bases are shared with TRBD2. Germline V lookup: CDR1 SGHDT, CDR2 YYEEEE. V was clipped by 0 bases and J by 5 bases; unmatched bases: 8. The CDR3 consists of 17 residues. CDR3 DNA sequence: TGTGCCAGCAGCTTGGAGGCTAGCGGGAGGGCCTATGAGACCCAGTACTTC. Its translation: CASSLEASGRAYETQYF.

This clone was recorded once. This chain links TRBV5-4 with TRBJ2-2, with 9 bases identical to TRBD1. The germline V gene has CDR1 SGHNT and CDR2 YYREEE (reference sequence). Trimming took 4 bases from V and 10 from J; bases not matched to a gene: 8. The CDR3 loop spans 14 amino acids. Here the CDR3 reads CASSVQGAKEELFF. The CDR3 nucleotides are TGTGCCAGCAGCGTACAGGGGGCCAAAGAGGAGCTGTTTTTT.

The gene calls are TRBV5-3 and TRBJ2-1; TRBD2 matches 8 bases. TRBV5-3 is sorted into the ORF group, with uncertain function. This CDR3 comprises 17 residues. V trimming: 7 bases; J trimming: 0 bases; junction bases outside the gene matches: 12. The CDR3 DNA is TGTGCCAGATGCCCCGGGAGGGTCATGAGCTCCTACAATGAGCAGTTCTTC. Translated: CARCPGRVMSSYNEQFF.

This clone has a handful of counts. The chain couples TRBV19 to TRBJ2-3; possibly TRBD1 for D (5 bases). CDR3 length: 17 amino acids. The V end was cut by 4 bases, the J end by 2 bases, with 19 bases between. Germline loops: CDR1 LNHDA, CDR2 SQIVND (reference sequence). The CDR3 sequence is CASSRGRVRGHTDTQYF. The CDR3 bases are TGTGCCAGTAGTAGAGGACGGGTAAGGGGTCACACAGATACGCAGTATTTT.

The chain is built from TRBV19 and TRBJ2-3; D gene ambiguous. This CDR3 contains 15 residues. CDR1 and CDR2 from the germline V gene are LNHDA and SQIVND (reference sequence). The germline V and J ends were trimmed by 3 bases and 9 bases, with 19 bases remaining between them. The CDR3: CASSIPHGDGPTQYF. As DNA, the CDR3 is TGTGCCAGTAGTATCCCCCACGGAGACGGCCCGACGCAGTATTTT.